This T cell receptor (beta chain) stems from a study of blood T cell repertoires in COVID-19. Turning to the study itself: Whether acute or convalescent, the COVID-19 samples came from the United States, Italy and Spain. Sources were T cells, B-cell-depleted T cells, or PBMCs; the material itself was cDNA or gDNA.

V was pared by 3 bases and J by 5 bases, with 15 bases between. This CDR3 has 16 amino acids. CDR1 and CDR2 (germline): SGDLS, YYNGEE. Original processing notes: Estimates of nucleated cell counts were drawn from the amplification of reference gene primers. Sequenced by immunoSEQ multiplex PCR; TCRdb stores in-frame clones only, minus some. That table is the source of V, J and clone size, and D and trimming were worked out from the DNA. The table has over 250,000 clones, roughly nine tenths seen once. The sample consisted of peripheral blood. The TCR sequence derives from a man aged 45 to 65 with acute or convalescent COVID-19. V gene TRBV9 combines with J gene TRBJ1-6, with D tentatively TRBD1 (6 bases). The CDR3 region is CASSARGGANNSPLHF. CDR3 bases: TGTGCCAGCAGCGCCCGTGGGGGCGCGAATAATTCACCCCTCCACTTT.